Following are 14 T cell receptor beta chains from one sample sequenced in a study of blood T cell repertoires in COVID-19. Repertoires were generated with immunoSEQ multiplex PCR, while TCRdb's copy carries only in-frame clones and drops some. The table has about 460,000 clones, around 85% seen once. The specimen sequenced was PBMCs or T cells enriched from blood (not recorded which). The receptors stem from a woman aged 55-70 years who had recovered from COVID-19.

This clone appeared a single time. V and J are TRBV6-1 and TRBJ1-3, with 10 nucleotides matching TRBD1. The germline V gene encodes CDR1 MNHNS and CDR2 SASEGT. This CDR3 has 16 residues. Losses at the gene ends were 4 bases for V and 4 bases for J; bases not matched to a gene: 7. CDR3 bases: TGTGCCAGCAGTGGAAAGACAGGGGGCCCAGGAAACACCATATATTTT. Amino acids: CASSGKTGGPGNTIYF.

The J gene is TRBJ2-7, the V gene TRBV5-5; the D gene is possibly TRBD1 (6 bases). The germline V gene has CDR1 SGHKS and CDR2 YYEKEE (reference sequence). This CDR3 is 13 amino acids long. V was pared by 3 bases and J by 4 bases, with 11 bases between. CDR3 DNA sequence: TGTGCCAGCAGCTCTTCACAGGGATACGAGCAGTACGTC. Translation: CASSSSQGYEQYV.

V usage is TRBV4-1 and J usage is TRBJ1-1; D is perhaps TRBD1 (6 bases). The CDR3 runs 17 residues. V was shortened by 1 base and J by 5 bases, with 20 bases between the two germline ends. Germline V gene data show CDR1 as MGHRA and CDR2 as YSYEKL. CDR3 in DNA: TGCGCCAGCAGCCAAGTGGGGGGGCACAGGGAAGGGACTGAAGCTTTCTTT. Its protein product is CASSQVGGHREGTEAFF.

As DNA, the CDR3 is TGCAGCGTTGCCGTCACAGATACGCAGTATTTT. Translation gives CSVAVTDTQYF. This chain connects TRBV29-1 to TRBJ2-3; D unclear. The CDR3 has 11 amino acids. CDR1 and CDR2 (germline): SQVTM, ANQGSEA. The V gene lost 4 bases and the J gene lost 2 bases, with 4 bases spanning the gap.

This sequence joins TRBV3-1 (or the pseudogene TRBV3-2) and TRBJ2-7; 7 bases are a match to TRBD1. CDR3 length: 14 residues. Germline V gene lookup returns CDR1 LGHDT and CDR2 YNNKEL (reference sequence). The trim removed 6 bases at V and 3 bases at J, leaving 8 bases unmatched. CDR3 DNA: TGTGCCAGCAGGCCGGCAGGGGGAATCTACGAGCAGTACTTC. Its protein product is CASRPAGGIYEQYF.

V usage is TRBV29-1 and J usage is TRBJ1-1, with 9 bases fitting TRBD1. Losses at the gene ends were 7 bases for V and 4 bases for J; bases not matched to a gene: 7. Germline assignment: CDR1 SQVTM and CDR2 ANQGSEA. The CDR3 spans 13 residues. The CDR3 sequence: CSGRTGVGTEAFF. The CDR3 nucleotides read TGCAGCGGTAGGACAGGGGTTGGCACTGAAGCTTTCTTT.

The V gene is TRBV3-1 (or the pseudogene TRBV3-2), the J gene TRBJ2-3; D gene ambiguous. The CDR3 runs 14 residues. The V gene lost 2 bases and the J gene lost 2 bases, with 8 bases spanning the gap. Germline V gene lookup returns CDR1 LGHDT and CDR2 YNNKEL (reference sequence). CDR3 sequence: CASSQNGHTDTQYF. CDR3 nucleotide sequence: TGTGCCAGCAGCCAAAATGGCCACACAGATACGCAGTATTTT.

The chain joins TRBV27 to TRBJ2-2, with a possible D match to TRBD2 (6 bases). Germline CDR1 MNHEY, CDR2 SMNVEV (reference sequence). CDR3 size: 13 residues. V lost 7 bases and J lost 12, with 18 bases in between. This chain's CDR3 is CASTFSGGGKLFF. CDR3 in DNA: TGTGCCAGCACTTTTAGTGGTGGAGGGAAGCTGTTTTTT.

J is TRBJ2-1 and V is TRBV5-5; D is unclear. The CDR3 contains 15 residues. With 2 bases removed from V and 8 bases from J, the gap between germline ends came to 17 bases. The V gene's germline CDR1 is SGHKS and CDR2 YYEKEE (reference sequence). CDR3 in amino acids: CASSFKLLWSDEQFF. Here the CDR3 DNA reads TGTGCCAGCAGCTTCAAGCTCCTCTGGAGCGATGAGCAGTTCTTC.

This sequence joins TRBV5-1 and TRBJ2-2, with a possible D match to TRBD2 (7 bases). The CDR3 length is 17 residues. Germline values: CDR1 SGHRS, CDR2 YFSETQ. V lost 1 base to trimming and J lost 6 bases, with 19 bases between them. CDR3 region: CASSLTLVGGTPGELFF. CDR3 DNA: TGCGCCAGCAGCTTGACCCTGGTGGGGGGGACACCCGGGGAGCTGTTTTTT.

The chain links TRBV24-1 to TRBJ2-4, with a possible D match to TRBD1 (5 bases). This CDR3 contains 20 residues. Germline CDR1 and CDR2: KGHDR and SFDVKD. V was shortened by 0 bases and J by 0 bases, with 20 bases between the two germline ends. The DNA for the CDR3 is TGTGCCACCAGTGATTTGTGGGCAGGGAAAGCCAGCTTAGCCAAAAACATTCAGTACTTC. This encodes CATSDLWAGKASLAKNIQYF.

The rearrangement uses TRBV10-3 and TRBJ1-1; 7 bases align to TRBD1. Germline V gene data show CDR1 as ENHRY and CDR2 as SYGVKD. With 5 bases clipped from V and 3 bases from J, the junction kept 0 bases outside the gene matches. CDR3 length: 12 residues. The CDR3 nucleotides are TGTGCCATCAGTCAGGGGGACACTGAAGCTTTCTTT. Its protein product is CAISQGDTEAFF.

This clone was detected a few times. The chain links TRBV3-1 (or the pseudogene TRBV3-2) to TRBJ1-6; 7 bases align to TRBD1. CDR3 size: 15 residues. J lost 14 bases, V lost 4 bases, and 14 bases had no gene match. Per germline, CDR1 LGHDT and CDR2 YNNKEL (reference sequence). DNA of the CDR3: TGTGCCAGCAGCCCCCGGACAGGTTCCTTTGAGACCCTCCACTTT. It encodes CASSPRTGSFETLHF.

V usage is TRBV2 and J usage is TRBJ1-2; D is undetermined. Between the trimmed V and J ends, which lost 6 bases and 6 bases, there was a span of 11 bases. This CDR3 has 12 residues. Per germline, CDR1 SNHLY and CDR2 FYNNEI. Here the CDR3 reads CASRDSGDGYTF. The CDR3, as DNA: TGTGCCAGCAGGGATTCCGGGGATGGCTACACCTTC.